Each of the 6 T cell receptor beta chains below was sequenced from the same sample in a study of shared clonotypes between healthy human individuals. Libraries were prepared by immunoSEQ multiplex PCR; TCRdb keeps only in-frame clonotypes and omits some of them. In the table there are about 1,900,000 clones, around 96% of which are singletons. CD8 cells classed as naive were CD45RO-negative and positively selected for CCR7, excluding terminally differentiated effector memory CD45RA+ cells. Sequencing was carried out using naive CD8+ T cells sorted from blood. These receptors all stem from a man aged 18 to 35 in good health.

The chain recombines TRBV7-8 with TRBJ2-3; 10 positions match TRBD2. The CDR3 covers 16 residues. J lost 5 bases, V lost 4 bases, and 9 bases had no gene match. Germline V gene lookup returns CDR1 SGHVS and CDR2 FQNEAQ. CDR3 bases: TGTGCCAGCAGCTCCACACTAGCGGGGTTAATAGATACGCAGTATTTT. Amino acids: CASSSTLAGLIDTQYF.

The rearrangement uses TRBV7-9 and TRBJ2-1; D remains unclear. V was shortened by 7 bases and J by 10 bases, with 14 bases between the two germline ends. There are 12 residues in the CDR3. CDR1 and CDR2 (germline): SEHNR, FQNEAQ (reference sequence). CDR3 residues: CASTVGVQEQFF. CDR3 DNA: TGTGCCAGCACCGTTGGGGTTCAGGAGCAGTTCTTC. The full variable domain, rest sourced from reference TRBV7-9 and TRBJ2-1, is DTGVSQNPRHKITKRGQNVTFRCDPISEHNRLYWYRQTLGQGPEFLTYFQNEAQLEKSRLLSDRFSAERPKGSFSTLEIQRTEQGDSAMYLCASTVGVQEQFFGPGTRLTVL.

The V call is TRBV9, the J call TRBJ2-7, with D perhaps assigned TRBD1 or TRBD2 (5 bases each). V lost 3 bases and J 6 bases, leaving 19 bases between the germline ends. Per the germline V gene, CDR1 is SGDLS and CDR2 is YYNGEE. This CDR3 spans 15 amino acids. CDR3 region: CASSAFLGTGAEQYF. CDR3 coding DNA: TGTGCCAGCAGCGCCTTCCTAGGGACCGGCGCCGAGCAGTACTTC. The variable domain in full, completed from reference TRBV9 and TRBJ2-7, reads DSGVTQTPKHLITATGQRVTLRCSPRSGDLSVYWYQQSLDQGLQFLIQYYNGEERAKGNILERFSAQQFPDLHSELNLSSLELGDSALYFCASSAFLGTGAEQYFGPGTRLTVT.

The J gene is TRBJ1-2, the V gene TRBV29-1; D uncertain. This CDR3 contains 14 residues. Looked up from germline, CDR1 is SQVTM and CDR2 is ANQGSEA. V shed 0 bases and J shed 11 bases, with 19 bases lying between them. The CDR3 loop is CSVEEREEIGRYTF. CDR3 sequence (DNA): TGCAGCGTTGAAGAACGCGAGGAGATCGGACGGTACACCTTC.

This chain links TRBV9 with TRBJ2-6, with 9 bases identical to TRBD1. CDR3 size: 16 residues. In germline, CDR1 is SGDLS, CDR2 YYNGEE. V was clipped by 4 bases and J by 4 bases; unmatched bases: 6. CDR3 sequence reads: CASSIGTGSGANVLTF. In DNA form, the CDR3 reads TGTGCCAGCAGCATCGGGACAGGGAGCGGGGCCAACGTCCTGACTTTC.

This chain connects TRBV27 to TRBJ1-2; D not certain. Germline-derived CDR1 and CDR2 are MNHEY and SMNVEV (reference sequence). The CDR3 totals 14 residues. V was clipped by 3 bases and J by 6 bases, with 14 bases between them. CDR3 DNA: TGTGCCAGCAGTTTTGGACTCAGTATTGATGGCTACACCTTC. Its protein product is CASSFGLSIDGYTF.